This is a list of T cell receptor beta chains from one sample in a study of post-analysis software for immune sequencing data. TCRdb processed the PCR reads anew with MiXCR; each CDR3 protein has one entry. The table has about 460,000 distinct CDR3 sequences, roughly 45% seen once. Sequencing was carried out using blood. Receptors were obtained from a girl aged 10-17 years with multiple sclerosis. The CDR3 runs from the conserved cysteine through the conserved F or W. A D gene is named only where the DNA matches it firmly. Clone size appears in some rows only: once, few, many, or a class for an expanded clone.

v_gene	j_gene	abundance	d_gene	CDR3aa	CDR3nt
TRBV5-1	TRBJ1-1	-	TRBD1	CASSFTQGGTEAFF	TGCGCCAGCAGCTTTACCCAGGGGGGCACTGAAGCTTTCTTT
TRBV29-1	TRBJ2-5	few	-	CSVIDYNKETQYF	TGCAGCGTTATAGATTACAACAAGGAGACCCAGTACTTC
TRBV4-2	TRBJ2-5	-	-	CASSQDAAEHQETQYF	TGTGCCAGCAGCCAAGATGCGGCAGAGCACCAAGAGACCCAGTACTTC
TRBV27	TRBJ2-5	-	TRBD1	CASSFTGTGGLGMETQYF	TGTGCCAGCAGTTTCACCGGGACAGGGGGCCTTGGTATGGAGACCCAGTACTTC
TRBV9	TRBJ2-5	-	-	CASSQRGGKETQYF	TGTGCCAGCAGCCAACGTGGGGGAAAAGAGACCCAGTACTTC
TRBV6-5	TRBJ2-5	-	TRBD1	CASSYSLTADRETQYF	TGTGCCAGCAGCTACTCTCTGACGGCGGACAGGGAGACCCAGTACTTC
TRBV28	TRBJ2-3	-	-	CASIPRGARSTDTQYF	TGTGCCAGCATCCCTCGGGGGGCTCGCAGCACAGATACGCAGTATTTT
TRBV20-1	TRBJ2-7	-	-	CSASPTTSPEQYF	TGCAGTGCGAGTCCCACAACTAGTCCCGAGCAGTACTTC
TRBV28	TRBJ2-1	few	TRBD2	CASSYHGLAGVEQFF	TGTGCCAGCAGCTACCATGGGCTAGCGGGAGTTGAGCAGTTCTTC
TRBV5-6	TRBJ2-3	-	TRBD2	CASSLAGGEDTQYF	TGTGCCAGCTCCTTAGCGGGAGGAGAAGATACGCAGTATTTT
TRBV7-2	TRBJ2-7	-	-	CASSPLASYEQYF	TGTGCCAGCAGCCCTCTAGCGTCCTACGAGCAGTACTTC
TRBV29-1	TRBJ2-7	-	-	CGVALGASEQYF	TGCGGCGTTGCTCTTGGGGCCAGCGAGCAGTACTTC
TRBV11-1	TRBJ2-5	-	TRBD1	CASSLIPDRDEQYF	TGTGCCAGCAGCCTAATCCCGGACAGGGATGAGCAGTACTTC
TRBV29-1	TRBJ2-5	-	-	CSVEEGPGETQYF	TGCAGCGTTGAAGAGGGGCCTGGGGAGACCCAGTACTTC
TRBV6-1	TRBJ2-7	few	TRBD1	CASSDLNRDREYF	TGTGCCAGCAGTGATCTGAACCGGGACAGGGAGTACTTC
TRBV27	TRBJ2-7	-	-	CASRPGRSYEQYF	TGTGCCAGCAGACCCGGTAGGTCCTACGAGCAGTACTTC
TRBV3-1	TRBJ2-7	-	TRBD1	CASSRGTADPYEQYF	TGTGCCAGCAGCAGGGGGACAGCGGATCCCTACGAGCAGTACTTC
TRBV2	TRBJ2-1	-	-	CASRAYLTEGSYNEQFF	TGTGCCAGCAGAGCATACCTGACGGAGGGTAGCTACAATGAGCAGTTCTTC
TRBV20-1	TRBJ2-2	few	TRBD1	CSATLTGARGRELFF	TGCAGTGCTACGCTGACAGGGGCACGCGGCCGGGAGCTGTTTTTT
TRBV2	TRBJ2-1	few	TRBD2	CASEGTSGYNEQFF	TGTGCTAGCGAAGGAACTAGCGGCTACAATGAGCAGTTCTTC
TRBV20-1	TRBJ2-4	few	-	CSAGEGVSLAKNIQYF	TGCAGTGCCGGGGAGGGGGTCAGTTTAGCCAAAAACATTCAGTACTTC
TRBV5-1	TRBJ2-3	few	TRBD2	CASSVQGQLAGDSTDTQYF	TGCGCCAGCAGTGTACAGGGGCAACTAGCGGGAGATTCCACAGATACGCAGTATTTT
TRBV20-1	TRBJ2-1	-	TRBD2	CSASWAGGASNEQFF	TGCAGTGCTTCCTGGGCGGGAGGGGCCTCCAATGAGCAGTTCTTC
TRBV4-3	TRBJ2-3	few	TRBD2	CASSQPGGDSADTQYF	TGCGCCAGCAGCCAACCGGGGGGAGATAGTGCCGATACGCAGTATTTT
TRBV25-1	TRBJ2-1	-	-	CASSESRYEQFF	TGTGCCAGCAGTGAGTCTAGATATGAGCAGTTCTTC
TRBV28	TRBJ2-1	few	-	CASSPTSEYNEQFF	TGTGCCAGCAGTCCGACTAGTGAATACAATGAGCAGTTCTTC
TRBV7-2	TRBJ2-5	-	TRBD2	CASSILPGLASETQYF	TGTGCCAGCAGCATACTTCCGGGACTAGCTAGCGAGACCCAGTACTTC
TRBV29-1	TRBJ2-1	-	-	CSVEDRTWDTSSYNEQFF	TGCAGCGTTGAAGATCGTACGTGGGACACCAGCTCCTACAATGAGCAGTTCTTC
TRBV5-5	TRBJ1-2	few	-	CASAQGQGTGYGYTF	TGTGCCAGCGCCCAGGGGCAGGGGACCGGGTATGGCTACACCTTC
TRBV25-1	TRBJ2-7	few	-	CASSAASYEQYF	TGTGCCAGCAGTGCTGCCTCTTACGAGCAGTACTTC
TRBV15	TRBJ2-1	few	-	CATSRDRGSYNEQFF	TGTGCCACCAGCAGAGATCGAGGATCCTACAATGAGCAGTTCTTC
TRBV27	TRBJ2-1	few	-	CASSVAKTYNEQFF	TGTGCCAGCAGTGTAGCGAAGACCTACAATGAGCAGTTCTTC
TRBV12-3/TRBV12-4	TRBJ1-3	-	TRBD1	CASSPREGTESGNTIYF	TGTGCCAGCAGTCCTCGGGAAGGGACAGAATCAGGAAACACCATATATTTT
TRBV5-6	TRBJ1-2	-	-	CASSLEQEGSYGYTF	TGTGCCAGCAGCTTGGAACAGGAAGGTTCCTATGGCTACACCTTC
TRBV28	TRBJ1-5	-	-	CASSSYQPQHF	TGTGCCAGCAGTTCATATCAGCCCCAGCATTTT
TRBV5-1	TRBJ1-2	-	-	CASSLAGSGDGYTF	TGCGCCAGCAGCTTGGCCGGGTCGGGGGATGGCTACACCTTC
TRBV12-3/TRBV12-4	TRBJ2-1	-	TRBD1	CASTLEGGTGNEQFF	TGTGCCAGCACCCTGGAGGGTGGGACAGGGAATGAGCAGTTCTTC
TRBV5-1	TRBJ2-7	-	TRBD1	CASRRQGTDEDEQYF	TGCGCCAGCAGAAGACAGGGCACGGATGAGGACGAGCAGTACTTC
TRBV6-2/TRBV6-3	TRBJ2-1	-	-	CASTPLPEANEQFF	TGTGCCAGCACCCCGCTCCCCGAGGCCAATGAGCAGTTCTTC
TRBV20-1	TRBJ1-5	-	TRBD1	CSASYDRGLRPNQPQHF	TGCAGTGCCTCATATGACAGGGGATTAAGGCCTAATCAGCCCCAGCATTTT
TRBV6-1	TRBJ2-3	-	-	CASSEVTSQYF	TGTGCCAGCAGTGAAGTTACTTCGCAGTATTTT
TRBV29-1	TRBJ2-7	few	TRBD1	CSVTGTGASYEQYF	TGCAGCGTTACCGGGACAGGGGCATCCTACGAGCAGTACTTC
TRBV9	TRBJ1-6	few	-	CASSAPPGRPYNSPLHF	TGTGCCAGCAGCGCGCCCCCCGGGCGGCCTTATAATTCACCCCTCCACTTT
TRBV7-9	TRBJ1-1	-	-	CASSLDWGRDTEAFF	TGTGCCAGCAGCTTAGATTGGGGCAGGGACACTGAAGCTTTCTTT
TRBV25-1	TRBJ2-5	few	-	CASSAYTGQETQYF	TGTGCCAGCAGTGCCTACACGGGGCAAGAGACCCAGTACTTC
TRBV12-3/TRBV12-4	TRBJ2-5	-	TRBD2	CASSLVAGGGETQYF	TGTGCCAGCAGCCTGGTAGCGGGAGGCGGAGAGACCCAGTACTTC
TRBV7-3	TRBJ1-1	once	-	CASSSWGTPEAFF	TGTGCCAGCAGCTCCTGGGGGACCCCTGAAGCTTTCTTT
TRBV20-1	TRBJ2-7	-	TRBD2	CSASGGRAYEQYF	TGCAGTGCTTCTGGCGGGAGGGCTTACGAGCAGTACTTC
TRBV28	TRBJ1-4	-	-	CASRAASWIQGDEKLFF	TGTGCCAGCAGAGCAGCCTCCTGGATACAGGGCGATGAAAAACTGTTTTTT
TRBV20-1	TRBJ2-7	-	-	CSAVVPLYEQYF	TGCAGTGCGGTTGTCCCCCTCTACGAGCAGTACTTC
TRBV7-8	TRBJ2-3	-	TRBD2	CASSPRTSGMGDTQYF	TGTGCCAGCAGTCCCCGGACTAGCGGGATGGGAGATACGCAGTATTTT
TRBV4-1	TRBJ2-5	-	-	CASSGMQETQYF	TGCGCCAGCAGTGGGATGCAAGAGACCCAGTACTTC
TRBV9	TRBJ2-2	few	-	CASSAFPGELFF	TGTGCCAGCAGCGCTTTCCCCGGGGAGCTGTTTTTT
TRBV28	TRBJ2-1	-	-	CASNPRAGPTYNEQFF	TGTGCCAGCAACCCTCGAGCGGGCCCGACCTACAATGAGCAGTTCTTC